The source of this T cell receptor (beta chain) is a study of CD8 T cells in ankylosing spondylitis. This clonotype was seen repeatedly, ten times or more. Its cognate antigen is unknown. General study results and limits: CD8+ by phenotype, disease-linked clones were relatively rare in peripheral blood. Within ankylosing spondylitis blood, a TCR beta motif made up of under 10 highly homologous variants appeared to be characteristic. Earlier reports found some motif variants in synovial fluid and blood in reactive arthritis.

Trimming at V came to 8 bases and at J to 7 bases, leaving 19 bases not matched to a gene. This CDR3 contains 16 residues. The germline CDR1 and CDR2 sequences are SQVTM and ANQGSEA. 5'-RACE, quantitative and with molecular barcodes, yielded the TCR beta libraries. TCRdb reanalysed the 5' RACE reads using MiXCR and keeps one entry per CDR3 protein. The table records about 240,000 distinct CDR3 sequences, around 9.2% of them present only once. The sample consisted of blood, either unsorted or a sorted T cell fraction (not recorded which). The rearrangement joins TRBV29-1 to TRBJ2-1, with 8 bases identical to TRBD2. This receptor was identified in a male donor with ankylosing spondylitis or in good health (not recorded which). Here the CDR3 reads CSSLGWAGGDRNEQFF. DNA for the CDR3: TGCAGCTCTCTCGGCTGGGCGGGGGGAGATAGGAATGAGCAGTTCTTC.